Below, 28 T cell receptor beta chains from the same sample are listed, as sequenced in a study of blood T cell repertoires in COVID-19. Using immunoSEQ multiplex PCR, the repertoire was profiled, and TCRdb retains in-frame clones only, with some absent. The table includes more than 250,000 clones, 83% detected once. Sequencing used peripheral blood. The receptors come from a man in his 60s who had recovered from COVID-19.

The rearrangement links TRBV4-2 to TRBJ2-5; D possibly corresponds to TRBD1 (5 bases). Germline V gene lookup returns CDR1 LGHNA and CDR2 YNFKEQ. Trimming took off 0 bases at V and 5 bases at J, with 13 bases between the two ends. The CDR3 length is 15 residues. CDR3 region: CASSQDAGLGETQYF. CDR3 sequence (DNA): TGTGCCAGCAGCCAAGATGCAGGGTTGGGTGAGACCCAGTACTTC.

The V and J genes are TRBV5-5 and TRBJ2-7; tentatively, D is TRBD1 (8 bases). The germline CDR1 and CDR2 sequences are SGHKS and YYEKEE (reference sequence). Trimming stripped 4 bases from V and 5 bases from J, with 13 bases between. The CDR3 is made up of 13 amino acids. The CDR3 protein is CASSRQGRDEQYF. The CDR3 nucleotides are TGTGCCAGCAGCCGACAGGGGAGGGACGAGCAGTACTTC.

This clone was counted between two and nine times. V gene TRBV18 combines with J gene TRBJ1-1; D remains ambiguous. CDR3 length: 14 amino acids. Per germline, CDR1 KGHSH and CDR2 LQKENI. V lost 1 base to trimming and J lost 6 bases, with 12 bases between them. In DNA, the CDR3 is TGTGCCAGCTCACCACTGGAGGATGGGGCTGAAGCTTTCTTT. This sequence encodes CASSPLEDGAEAFF.

CDR3 DNA sequence: TGTGCCACCAGTGACCCAGGACAGGGACGATACGAGCAGTACTTC. As protein: CATSDPGQGRYEQYF. The rearrangement uses TRBV24-1 and TRBJ2-7; 8 bases line up with TRBD1. Germline V CDR1 and CDR2: KGHDR, SFDVKD. V was clipped by 4 bases and J by 4 bases; unmatched bases: 8. CDR3 length: 15 residues.

This rearrangement joins TRBV5-1 to TRBJ1-1; 9 nucleotides align to TRBD1. V shed 4 bases and J 1 base; nucleotides not matched to a gene: 8. Germline loops: CDR1 SGHRS, CDR2 YFSETQ. CDR3 length equals 16 residues. Written as DNA, the CDR3 is TGCGCCAGCAGCCGAGGACAGGGGTTGCCGAACACTGAAGCTTTCTTT. Its protein is CASSRGQGLPNTEAFF.

This chain uses TRBV6-5 with TRBJ1-1; D perhaps matches TRBD1 (5 bases). This CDR3 is built from 13 residues. The germline gives CDR1 MNHEY, CDR2 SVGAGI. The V and J ends lost 6 bases and 4 bases respectively, with 12 bases between them. For the CDR3, the DNA is TGTGCCAGCAGACCGGGACTGGGCACTGAAGCTTTCTTT. Amino acids: CASRPGLGTEAFF.

Details on this clone: The same CDR3 also results from other DNA sequences found in this sample. V usage is TRBV18 and J usage is TRBJ2-7, with 7 bases fitting TRBD1. This CDR3 is 14 amino acids long. Looked up from germline, CDR1 is KGHSH and CDR2 is LQKENI. V was pared by 2 bases and J by 4 bases, with 5 bases of the junction left unmatched. CDR3 nucleotides: TGTGCCAGCTCACCAGGGCAGGGGGTTTACGAGCAGTACTTC. Protein sequence: CASSPGQGVYEQYF.

In this sample, this clone turned up once. The V call is TRBV21-1, the J call TRBJ1-4; TRBD1, the D gene given by the table, was not confirmed from the DNA. TRBV21-1 constitutes a pseudogene. The CDR3 is made up of 14 amino acids. CDR3 region: CASSKRKQSEKLFF. DNA of the CDR3: TGTGCCAGCAGCAAACGAAAACAGTCTGAAAAACTGTTTTTT.

The gene calls are TRBV18 and TRBJ1-2; tentative D call: TRBD1 (5 bases). CDR3 length: 14 amino acids. Germline lookup yields CDR1 KGHSH and CDR2 LQKENI. V lost 2 bases and J lost 0, with 7 bases in between. CDR3 sequence (DNA): TGTGCCAGCTCACCAGCAGGGCCTAACTATGGCTACACCTTC. Residues: CASSPAGPNYGYTF.

This clone showed up just a few times. The V gene is TRBV25-1, the J gene TRBJ1-5, with D tentatively TRBD1 (6 bases). This CDR3 has 16 residues. The germline gives CDR1 MGHDK, CDR2 SYGVNS. V lost 3 bases and J lost 6, with 18 bases in between. The CDR3 sequence is CASSDRGKGTSQPQHF. The CDR3 DNA sequence: TGTGCCAGCAGTGACAGGGGAAAGGGGACAAGTCAGCCCCAGCATTTT. Supplemented by reference TRBV25-1 and TRBJ1-5, the full variable domain reads EADIYQTPRYLVIGTGKKITLECSQTMGHDKMYWYQQDPGMELHLIHYSYGVNSTEKGDLSSESTVSRIRTEHFPLTLESARPSHTSQYLCASSDRGKGTSQPQHFGDGTRLSIL.

The V and J genes are TRBV19 and TRBJ2-2, with TRBD2 identical over 7 bases. The CDR3 spans 14 residues. Germline V lookup: CDR1 LNHDA, CDR2 SQIVND (reference sequence). V dropped 4 bases and J dropped 4; count of bases not matched to a gene: 3. CDR3 in DNA: TGTGCCAGTAGTACGGGAGGTGCCACCGGGGAGCTGTTTTTT. Translating it yields CASSTGGATGELFF. The whole variable domain, remainder taken from reference TRBV19 and TRBJ2-2, is DGGITQSPKYLFRKEGQNVTLSCEQNLNHDAMYWYRQDPGQGLRLIYYSQIVNDFQKGDIAEGYSVSREKKESFPLTVTSAQKNPTAFYLCASSTGGATGELFFGEGSRLTVL.

This clone was seen once. The chain carries TRBV28 and TRBJ2-5, with 13 bases matching TRBD2. The CDR3 covers 15 residues. In germline, CDR1 is MDHEN, CDR2 SYDVKM. The V gene end was trimmed by 5 bases and the J gene end by 2 bases; junction bases not matched to a gene: 2. CDR3 amino acids: CASSRLAGGQETQYF. CDR3 sequence (DNA): TGTGCCAGCAGTCGACTAGCGGGGGGACAAGAGACCCAGTACTTC.

Concerning this clone itself: Within the sample, other DNA sequences also encode this same CDR3. The chain links TRBV19 to TRBJ1-4; 8 nucleotides line up with TRBD1. The CDR3 is made up of 14 amino acids. Germline CDR1 and CDR2: LNHDA and SQIVND (reference sequence). J was trimmed by 7 bases and V by 7 bases; bases with no gene match: 8. DNA of the CDR3: TGTGCCAGTAACGACAGGGGAGGGGTTGAAAAACTGTTTTTT. This gives the protein CASNDRGGVEKLFF.

This chain connects TRBV14 to TRBJ2-1; D possibly corresponds to TRBD2 (6 bases). Trimming stripped 4 bases from V and 6 bases from J, with 10 bases between. The CDR3 has 13 amino acids. The germline CDR1 and CDR2 sequences are SGHDN and FVKESK. In DNA, the CDR3 is TGTGCCAGCAGCCCCGGGAGTGGCAATGAGCAGTTCTTC. Translation gives CASSPGSGNEQFF.

This clone was picked up a small number of times. This chain links TRBV6-4 with TRBJ2-1, with TRBD1 identical over 9 bases. This CDR3 has 16 amino acids. Germline V lookup: CDR1 MRHNA, CDR2 SNTAGT. The trim removed 3 bases at V and 8 bases at J, leaving 11 bases unmatched. CDR3 amino acids: CASSEGVTGGGDEQFF. The CDR3 nucleotides read TGTGCCAGCAGTGAGGGAGTGACAGGGGGTGGTGATGAGCAGTTCTTC.

J is TRBJ1-1 and V is TRBV5-1; 9 nucleotides line up with TRBD1. Germline V gene lookup returns CDR1 SGHRS and CDR2 YFSETQ. The CDR3 spans 14 residues. The junction had 4 bases not matched to a gene; V was cut back by 3 bases and J by 4 bases. The CDR3 DNA sequence: TGCGCCAGCAGCTGGGGACAGGGCTTCACTGAAGCTTTCTTT. It specifies CASSWGQGFTEAFF.

This rearrangement joins TRBV6-5 to TRBJ2-2; possibly TRBD2 for D (5 bases). V shed 7 bases and J shed 7 bases, with 16 bases lying between them. This CDR3 has 14 residues. Germline values: CDR1 MNHEY, CDR2 SVGAGI. CDR3 region: CASIGRGMDGELFF. The CDR3 DNA reads as TGTGCCAGCATTGGGCGAGGGATGGACGGGGAGCTGTTTTTT.

The chain joins TRBV5-6 to TRBJ1-1, with 8 bases that match TRBD1. After removal of 4 bases from V and 5 bases from J, the junction contained 7 bases not matched to a gene. Germline lookup yields CDR1 SGHDT and CDR2 YYEEEE. The CDR3 is made up of 14 amino acids. DNA of the CDR3: TGTGCCAGCAGCCCGGGGGACAGGAGGACTGAAGCTTTCTTT. Its translation is CASSPGDRRTEAFF.

The gene calls are TRBV3-1 (or the pseudogene TRBV3-2) and TRBJ2-1, with D uncertain. CDR1 LGHDT and CDR2 YNNKEL come from the germline V gene (reference sequence). The V end was cut by 1 base, the J end by 5 bases, with 6 bases between. This CDR3 region has 13 residues. CDR3 nucleotide sequence: TGTGCCAGCAGCCAAGTCAGAAACAATGAGCAGTTCTTC. Translated, it gives CASSQVRNNEQFF.

This clone was detected once. The CDR3 DNA reads as TGTGCCAGCAGCCAAGGGACAGGCCATTCACCCCTCCACTTT. Its protein is CASSQGTGHSPLHF. The chain employs TRBV3-1 (or the pseudogene TRBV3-2) and TRBJ1-6, with TRBD1 identical over 7 bases. Looked up from germline, CDR1 is LGHDT and CDR2 is YNNKEL (reference sequence). V lost 1 base to trimming and J lost 8 bases; unmatched junction nucleotides: 2. This CDR3 spans 14 amino acids.

V and J are TRBV3-1 (or the pseudogene TRBV3-2) and TRBJ1-6; 9 bases match TRBD1. The J segment lost 4 bases and the V segment lost 4 bases, leaving 17 bases of the junction unmatched. Germline-derived CDR1 and CDR2 are LGHDT and YNNKEL (reference sequence). The CDR3 is 20 residues long. CDR3 DNA sequence: TGTGCCAGCAGCCCTGGCTCCACAGGGGGCCGTGGTTATTATAATTCACCCCTCCACTTT. Encoded protein: CASSPGSTGGRGYYNSPLHF.

The V and J genes are TRBV6-4 and TRBJ1-6; the match to TRBD1 covers 8 bases. The CDR3 covers 15 residues. CDR1 MRHNA and CDR2 SNTAGT come from the germline V gene. Losses at the gene ends were 1 base for V and 10 bases for J; bases not matched to a gene: 6. CDR3 bases: TGTGCCAGCAGTGACTACGGACAGGGAGGATCACCCCTCCACTTT. This sequence encodes CASSDYGQGGSPLHF.

V and J are TRBV2 and TRBJ2-3, with 7 bases that match TRBD1. The CDR3 spans 16 residues. With 6 bases clipped from V and 0 bases from J, the junction kept 9 bases outside the gene matches. Germline CDR1 and CDR2: SNHLY and FYNNEI. CDR3 bases: TGTGCCAGCAGAAACAGAAACAGGGGAAGCACAGATACGCAGTATTTT. Its translation: CASRNRNRGSTDTQYF.

The V call is TRBV5-6, the J call TRBJ1-2, with TRBD1 matching over 7 bases. The CDR3 consists of 15 residues. The J segment lost 4 bases and the V segment lost 1 base, leaving 7 bases of the junction unmatched. Germline lookup yields CDR1 SGHDT and CDR2 YYEEEE. The CDR3 reads CASSLWAGGGYGYTF. As DNA, the CDR3 is TGTGCCAGCAGCTTGTGGGCAGGGGGTGGCTATGGCTACACCTTC.

The V call is TRBV27, the J call TRBJ2-1, with TRBD1 matching over 9 bases. Per the germline V gene, CDR1 is MNHEY and CDR2 is SMNVEV (reference sequence). The CDR3 contains 14 residues. With V trimmed by 6 bases and J by 2 bases, 2 bases remained unmatched. CDR3 coding DNA: TGTGCCAGCAGGACAGGGGGAACCTACAATGAGCAGTTCTTC. Translated: CASRTGGTYNEQFF.

As DNA, the CDR3 is TGTGCCACCAGCACAGACAGGGGGGTTTACAATGAGCAGTTCTTC. Its protein product is CATSTDRGVYNEQFF. The rearrangement links TRBV15 to TRBJ2-1, with TRBD1 matching 9 bases. The germline gives CDR1 LNHNV, CDR2 YYDKDF (reference sequence). V lost 4 bases, J lost 4 bases, and 5 bases stayed unmatched. This CDR3 has 15 amino acids.

This clone was seen more than once but under ten times. The chain has TRBV12-3 or TRBV12-4 and TRBJ1-2; a possible D gene is TRBD1 (6 bases). The CDR3 spans 13 residues. Trimming took 4 bases from V and 5 from J, leaving 11 bases between them. In DNA, the CDR3 is TGTGCCAGCAGTTCCAGGGGTTGGTATGGCTACACCTTC. Its translation is CASSSRGWYGYTF.

The count of this clone is one. The V call is TRBV4-1, the J call TRBJ1-3, with 9 bases fitting TRBD1. V gave up 0 bases and J gave up 2 bases; unmatched junction bases: 5. Germline assignment: CDR1 MGHRA and CDR2 YSYEKL. The CDR3 loop spans 17 amino acids. The CDR3 spells CASSQDAGDRAGNTIYF. In nucleotides, the CDR3 is TGCGCCAGCAGCCAAGATGCGGGGGACAGGGCTGGAAACACCATATATTTT.